The next 5 T cell receptor beta chains were all read from a single sample in a study of beta chain features in type 1 diabetes. Findings and caveats of the study: All four CD4+ subsets of Type 1 diabetes patients contained TCRB CDR3s that were moderately but significantly shorter.

Their recognized antigens are unknown. Isolated RNA was reverse transcribed in full, so expressed TCRB transcripts were sequenced. Sequencing was performed with immunoSEQ multiplex PCR; in TCRdb, only in-frame clones are kept and a portion is missing. The data hold 330,000 or so clones, with roughly 12% observed a single time. Sequenced sample: naive CD4+ T cells from blood. All receptors derive from a woman aged 18-29 years with type 1 diabetes.

The rearrangement links TRBV19 to TRBJ1-2, with unresolved D. The CDR3 spans 17 residues. Germline V lookup: CDR1 LNHDA, CDR2 SQIVND (reference sequence). V was cut by 0 bases and J by 0 bases, with 14 bases left in between. The CDR3 here is CASSIEGGRSTNYGYTF. CDR3 bases: TGTGCCAGTAGTATAGAAGGAGGCAGGTCAACTAACTATGGCTACACCTTC. The entire variable domain, with the rest obtained from reference TRBV19 and TRBJ1-2, is as follows: DGGITQSPKYLFRKEGQNVTLSCEQNLNHDAMYWYRQDPGQGLRLIYYSQIVNDFQKGDIAEGYSVSREKKESFPLTVTSAQKNPTAFYLCASSIEGGRSTNYGYTFGSGTRLTVV.

This chain connects TRBV15 to TRBJ2-1; TRBD1 matches 11 bases. V trimming: 6 bases; J trimming: 6 bases; junction bases outside the gene matches: 7. Germline V CDR1 and CDR2: LNHNV, YYDKDF (reference sequence). CDR3 size: 15 residues. The chain's CDR3 is CATRGTGTGGNEQFF. The DNA for the CDR3 is TGTGCCACCAGGGGGACTGGGACAGGGGGCAATGAGCAGTTCTTC.

The chain carries TRBV5-1 and TRBJ2-7; TRBD2 agrees at 11 bases. Germline CDR1 reads SGHRS; CDR2 reads YFSETQ. CDR3 length: 14 amino acids. Germline trimming cut 4 bases from V and 7 bases from J; bases unmatched to any gene: 7. The chain's CDR3 is CASSEGGTSGEQYF. Here the CDR3 DNA reads TGCGCCAGCAGCGAGGGAGGGACTAGCGGAGAGCAGTACTTC.

This clone has only a few counts. The chain couples TRBV10-3 to TRBJ2-7; D perhaps matches TRBD1 (7 bases). The germline V gene has CDR1 ENHRY and CDR2 SYGVKD. V was trimmed by 0 bases and J by 4 bases, leaving 10 bases between them. The CDR3 extends over 14 amino acids. This CDR3 is CAISESSGGYEQYF. Here the CDR3 DNA reads TGTGCCATCAGTGAGTCGTCAGGGGGGTACGAGCAGTACTTC.

V gene TRBV30 combines with J gene TRBJ1-1, with TRBD1 matching over 8 bases. CDR1 and CDR2 (germline): GTSNPN, SVGIG (reference sequence). V shed 4 bases and J 4 bases; nucleotides not matched to a gene: 11. The CDR3 covers 15 residues. The CDR3 here is CAWTQGLQGATEAFF. The CDR3 DNA reads TGTGCCTGGACCCAGGGGCTTCAGGGGGCCACTGAAGCTTTCTTT. Together with reference TRBV30 and TRBJ1-1, the CDR3 gives the full variable domain: SQTIHQWPATLVQPVGSPLSLECTVEGTSNPNLYWYRQAAGRGLQLLFYSVGIGQISSEVPQNLSASRPQDRQFILSSKKLLLSDSGFYLCAWTQGLQGATEAFFGQGTRLTVV.